Below, 9 T cell receptor beta chains from the same sample are listed, as sequenced in a study of control samples from healthy donors and cancer patients. Some clones are missing from TCRdb's copy, which holds only in-frame ones; the method was immunoSEQ multiplex PCR. The sample has fewer than 100,000 clones, approximately 78% seen once; the top ten hold roughly 9.8%. The material sequenced was blood. These receptor sequences come from a woman between 55 and 75 years old in good health.

CDR3 amino acids: CASNPTGSAYGYTF. Here the CDR3 DNA reads TGCGCCAGCAACCCAACAGGCTCGGCATATGGCTACACCTTC. This chain joins TRBV5-1 and TRBJ1-2; tentatively, D is TRBD1 (5 bases). Germline V gene data show CDR1 as SGHRS and CDR2 as YFSETQ. The V end was cut by 6 bases, the J end by 5 bases, with 17 bases between. The CDR3 consists of 14 residues.

V gene TRBV6-5 combines with J gene TRBJ2-7, with 9 bases lining up with TRBD1. This CDR3 comprises 15 residues. CDR1 and CDR2 (germline): MNHEY, SVGAGI. V gave up 5 bases and J gave up 5 bases; unmatched junction bases: 10. This CDR3 is CASSTKGQGWHEQYF. The CDR3 coding sequence is TGTGCCAGCAGTACCAAGGGACAGGGTTGGCACGAGCAGTACTTC.

The chain recombines TRBV5-1 with TRBJ2-1; 10 positions agree with TRBD1. This CDR3 comprises 17 residues. Trimming at V came to 4 bases and at J to 9 bases, leaving 16 bases not matched to a gene. Looked up from germline, CDR1 is SGHRS and CDR2 is YFSETQ. The CDR3, as DNA: TGCGCCAGCAGCCCTACCACCAAGACAGGGGGCCGGGGTGAGCAGTTCTTC. Encoded protein: CASSPTTKTGGRGEQFF.

This CDR3 is CASSPYSYNSPLHF. The DNA for the CDR3 is TGTGCCAGCAGTCCATACTCCTATAATTCACCCCTCCACTTT. The rearrangement uses TRBV6-6 and TRBJ1-6, with unresolved D. The CDR3 loop spans 14 amino acids. Between the trimmed V and J ends, which lost 5 bases and 0 bases, there was a span of 5 bases. Germline CDR1 and CDR2: MNHNY and SVGAGI (reference sequence).

This clone was picked up a small number of times. The chain carries TRBV11-2 and TRBJ1-5, with no clear D. The V end lost 1 base, the J end lost 4 bases, and 17 bases lay between the germline ends. Germline CDR1 is SGHAT and CDR2 is FQNNGV. CDR3 size: 17 residues. The CDR3 region has the DNA TGTGCCAGCAGCTTAGTTGGGCCAGATACAAAAAATCAGCCCCAGCATTTT. Its protein is CASSLVGPDTKNQPQHF.

The V call is TRBV10-3, the J call TRBJ1-1, with 9 bases identical to TRBD1. With 1 base clipped from V and 4 bases from J, the junction kept 1 base outside the gene matches. Germline V gene lookup returns CDR1 ENHRY and CDR2 SYGVKD. This CDR3 region has 14 residues. The CDR3 coding sequence is TGTGCCATCAGTGAGTGGACAGGGGCCACTGAAGCTTTCTTT. It translates to CAISEWTGATEAFF.

The chain uses TRBV19 and TRBJ2-3; 11 bases match TRBD2. The CDR3 runs to 17 residues. Losses at the gene ends were 1 base for V and 3 bases for J; bases not matched to a gene: 6. Germline V gives CDR1 LNHDA, CDR2 SQIVND (reference sequence). In DNA form, the CDR3 reads TGTGCCAGTAGTATAGCAGTAGCGGGAGGGACGACAGATACGCAGTATTTT. Protein product: CASSIAVAGGTTDTQYF.

The V and J genes are TRBV3-1 (or the pseudogene TRBV3-2) and TRBJ1-3; no clear D. V was clipped by 4 bases and J by 2 bases, with 6 bases between them. This CDR3 has 13 residues. Germline CDR1 LGHDT, CDR2 YNNKEL (reference sequence). CDR3 coding DNA: TGTGCCAGCAGCCTTAGAACTGGAAACACCATATATTTT. This sequence encodes CASSLRTGNTIYF.

This clone was recorded only once. The V and J genes are TRBV23-1 and TRBJ2-1, with a weak D call TRBD1 (6 bases). TRBV23-1 is labeled an ORF, and its function is uncertain. The CDR3 sequence is 18 residues long. V lost 0 bases to trimming and J lost 6 bases, with 21 bases between them. CDR3 loop: CASSQSMRTGTIFNEQFF. Here the CDR3 DNA reads TGCGCCAGCAGTCAATCTATGAGAACCGGGACAATCTTCAATGAGCAGTTCTTC.